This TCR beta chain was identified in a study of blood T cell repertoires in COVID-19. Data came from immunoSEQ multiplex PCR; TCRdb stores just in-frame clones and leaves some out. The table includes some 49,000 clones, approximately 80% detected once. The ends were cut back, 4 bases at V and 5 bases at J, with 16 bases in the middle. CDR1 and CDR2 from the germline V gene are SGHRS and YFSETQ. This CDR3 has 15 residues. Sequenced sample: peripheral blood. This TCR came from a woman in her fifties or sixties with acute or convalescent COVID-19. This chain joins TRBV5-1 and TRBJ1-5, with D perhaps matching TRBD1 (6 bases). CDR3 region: CASSLNTGIDQPQHF. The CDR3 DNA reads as TGCGCCAGCAGCCTTAACACAGGGATCGATCAGCCCCAGCATTTT.